These 13 T cell receptor beta chains were sequenced from one sample in a study of blood T cell repertoires in COVID-19 (dated by TCRdb to 2019 to 2021). Libraries came from the immunoSEQ multiplex PCR assay. TCRdb retrieved this table from immuneACCESS and kept in-frame rearrangements only. Not all clones are present; in checked studies, unresolved V genes account for under half, and no reason is known for the remainder. The sample table shows approximately 94,000 clones, and less than 85% are seen once. The top ten clones comprise approximately 24% of the sample. Material: peripheral blood. The receptors shown here come from a human donor in a cohort sampled during active COVID-19.

V is TRBV5-1 and J is TRBJ2-7; D is perhaps TRBD2 (7 bases). Germline lookup yields CDR1 SGHRS and CDR2 YFSETQ. V was trimmed by 2 bases and J by 2 bases, leaving 11 bases between them. This CDR3 is built from 14 residues. The CDR3 region has the DNA TGCGCCAGCAGCTTAGGGGGGGTACCCTACGAGCAGTACTTC. Translation: CASSLGGVPYEQYF. Drawing the rest from reference TRBV5-1 and TRBJ2-7, the complete variable domain is KAGVTQTPRYLIKTRGQQVTLSCSPISGHRSVSWYQQTPGQGLQFLFEYFSETQRNKGNFPGRFSGRQFSNSRSEMNVSTLELGDSALYLCASSLGGVPYEQYFGPGTRLTVT.

The chain has TRBV19 and TRBJ1-5, with D unclear. CDR1 is LNHDA, CDR2 SQIVND, per germline (reference sequence). This CDR3 is built from 16 residues. The V end lost 3 bases, the J end lost 0 bases, and 12 bases lay between the germline ends. CDR3 nucleotide sequence: TGTGCCAGTAGTATCAGCGGATCTTATAGCAATCAGCCCCAGCATTTT. It yields the protein CASSISGSYSNQPQHF.

The V gene is TRBV5-8, the J gene TRBJ2-5; no firm D call. V lost 0 bases, J lost 5 bases, and 8 bases lay in between. The CDR3 consists of 13 residues. Germline V gene sequence: CDR1 SGHTS, CDR2 YDEGEE. CDR3 in DNA: TGTGCCAGCAGCTTGGCCGGTACGGAGACCCAGTACTTC. Its translation is CASSLAGTETQYF.

The rearrangement uses TRBV6-1 and TRBJ1-1; a weak D match, TRBD1 (5 bases). This CDR3 is 13 amino acids long. Germline V lookup: CDR1 MNHNS, CDR2 SASEGT. V lost 2 bases, J lost 7 bases, and 11 bases lay in between. CDR3 amino acids: CASSEPGKFEAFF. The CDR3, as DNA: TGTGCCAGCAGTGAACCAGGGAAGTTTGAAGCTTTCTTT.

The chain carries TRBV6-2 or TRBV6-3 and TRBJ1-2, with TRBD1 as a possible D gene (5 bases). Germline-derived CDR1 and CDR2 are MNHEY and SVGEGT. The CDR3 contains 15 residues. V shed 2 bases and J shed 4 bases, with 14 bases lying between them. The CDR3 loop is CASSYDQDTLYGYTF. CDR3 in DNA: TGTGCCAGCAGTTACGACCAGGACACTCTCTATGGCTACACCTTC.

The V and J genes are TRBV5-1 and TRBJ2-3, with 7 bases matching TRBD1. Germline loops: CDR1 SGHRS, CDR2 YFSETQ. Trimming at V came to 3 bases and at J to 1 base, leaving 14 bases not matched to a gene. The CDR3 contains 18 residues. The DNA of the CDR3 is TGCGCCAGCAGCTCTGGGCTCACAGGGGCTCCTGGCACAGATACGCAGTATTTT. Protein sequence: CASSSGLTGAPGTDTQYF.

The chain links TRBV6-5 to TRBJ2-2, with 7 bases identical to TRBD2. The V gene end was trimmed by 4 bases and the J gene end by 6 bases; junction bases not matched to a gene: 8. The CDR3 consists of 15 residues. Germline V lookup: CDR1 MNHEY, CDR2 SVGAGI. CDR3 region: CASSSGTTGAGELFF. Here the CDR3 DNA reads TGTGCCAGCAGTTCCGGGACTACCGGCGCCGGGGAGCTGTTTTTT.

The V call is TRBV16, the J call TRBJ2-5; D is possibly TRBD1 (5 bases). Looked up from germline, CDR1 is KGHSY and CDR2 is FQNENV. Between the trimmed V and J ends, which lost 2 bases and 4 bases, there was a span of 14 bases. This CDR3 contains 15 residues. The DNA of the CDR3 is TGTGCCAGCAGCCAACTCGGTGGTGGGGCAGAGACCCAGTACTTC. Translation: CASSQLGGGAETQYF. The full variable domain, its missing parts supplied by reference TRBV16 and TRBJ2-5, is GEEVAQTPKHLVRGEGQKAKLYCAPIKGHSYVFWYQQVLKNEFKFLISFQNENVFDETGMPKERFSAKCLPNSPCSLEIQATKLEDSAVYFCASSQLGGGAETQYFGPGTRLLVL.

V gene TRBV6-4 combines with J gene TRBJ2-3; TRBD2 might be the D (7 bases). The germline V and J ends were trimmed by 6 bases and 4 bases, with 14 bases remaining between them. CDR3 length equals 14 residues. From germline, CDR1 is MRHNA and CDR2 SNTAGT. The CDR3 region is CASSDRGGPDTQYF. The CDR3 DNA follows: TGTGCCAGCAGCGATAGGGGGGGCCCAGATACGCAGTATTTT.

The J gene is TRBJ2-1, the V gene TRBV7-3; 7 bases map to TRBD2. V shed 2 bases and J 5 bases; nucleotides not matched to a gene: 9. Germline CDR1 reads SGHTA; CDR2 reads FQGTGA. This CDR3 contains 16 residues. CDR3 loop: CASSLLSGAINNEQFF. The CDR3 DNA is TGTGCCAGCAGCTTACTCAGCGGGGCTATAAACAATGAGCAGTTCTTC.

The chain joins TRBV25-1 to TRBJ2-2; TRBD2 is a possible D gene (6 bases). Trimming removed 2 bases at V and 7 bases at J, with 20 bases between. The CDR3 is 17 residues long. The germline V gene encodes CDR1 MGHDK and CDR2 SYGVNS. The CDR3 reads CASSERRKASEGGELFF. Here the CDR3 DNA reads TGTGCCAGCAGTGAAAGGCGGAAGGCGTCGGAGGGCGGGGAGCTGTTTTTT.

This chain links TRBV7-2 with TRBJ1-2; 8 nucleotides line up with TRBD1. Looked up from germline, CDR1 is SGHTA and CDR2 is FQGNSA. The V and J ends lost 5 bases and 8 bases, in that order; junction bases with no gene match: 13. This CDR3 is built from 15 residues. The CDR3 DNA reads as TGTGCCAGCAGCCCCAACCCCTCAGGGGGCTACGGCTACACCTTC. It yields the protein CASSPNPSGGYGYTF.

The chain is built from TRBV9 and TRBJ2-2, with D tentatively TRBD2 (6 bases). Trimming pared 4 bases from V and 6 bases from J, leaving 13 bases between. Germline V gene sequence: CDR1 SGDLS, CDR2 YYNGEE. This CDR3 contains 14 residues. The CDR3 region has the DNA TGTGCCAGCAGCTCCGCGGGGTTCTCCGGGGAGCTGTTTTTT. It translates to CASSSAGFSGELFF.